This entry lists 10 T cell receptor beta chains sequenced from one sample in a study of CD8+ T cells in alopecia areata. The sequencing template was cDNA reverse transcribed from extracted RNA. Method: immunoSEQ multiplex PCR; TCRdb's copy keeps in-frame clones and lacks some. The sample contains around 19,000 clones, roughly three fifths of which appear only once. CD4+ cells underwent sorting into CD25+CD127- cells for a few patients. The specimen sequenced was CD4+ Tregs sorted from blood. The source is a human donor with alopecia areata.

The CDR3 loop is CSASPSYEQYF. CDR3 nucleotides: TGCAGTGCTAGCCCCTCCTACGAGCAGTACTTC. The chain joins TRBV20-1 to TRBJ2-7; D call uncertain. V lost 3 bases and J 0 bases, leaving 3 bases between the germline ends. The CDR3 is made up of 11 amino acids. The germline V gene has CDR1 DFQATT and CDR2 SNEGSKA (reference sequence).

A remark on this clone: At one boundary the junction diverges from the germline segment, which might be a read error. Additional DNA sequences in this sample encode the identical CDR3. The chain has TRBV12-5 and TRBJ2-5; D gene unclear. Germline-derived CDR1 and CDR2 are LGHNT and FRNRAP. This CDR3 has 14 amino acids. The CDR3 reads CASGPLDGKETQYF. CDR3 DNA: TGCGCTAGTGGCCCCCTCGACGGAAAAGAGACCCAGTACTTC. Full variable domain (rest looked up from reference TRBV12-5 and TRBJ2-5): DARVTQTPRHKVTEMGQEVTMRCQPILGHNTVFWYRQTMMQGLELLAYFRNRAPLDDSGMPKDRFSAEMPDATLATLKIQPSEPRDSAVYFCASGPLDGKETQYFGPGTRLLVL.

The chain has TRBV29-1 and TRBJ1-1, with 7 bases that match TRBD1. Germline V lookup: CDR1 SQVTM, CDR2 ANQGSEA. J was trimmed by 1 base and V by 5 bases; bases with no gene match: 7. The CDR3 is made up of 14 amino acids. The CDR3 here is CSVHEGAGNTEAFF. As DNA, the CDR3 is TGCAGCGTTCACGAGGGGGCGGGGAACACTGAAGCTTTCTTT.

CDR3 residues: CASKEKGIYTGELFF. In DNA form, the CDR3 reads TGTGCCAGTAAGGAGAAGGGAATATACACCGGGGAGCTGTTTTTT. The chain links TRBV19 to TRBJ2-2; no reliable D call. V was clipped by 7 bases and J by 3 bases, with 15 bases between them. The CDR3 length is 15 residues. Germline CDR1 LNHDA, CDR2 SQIVND (reference sequence).

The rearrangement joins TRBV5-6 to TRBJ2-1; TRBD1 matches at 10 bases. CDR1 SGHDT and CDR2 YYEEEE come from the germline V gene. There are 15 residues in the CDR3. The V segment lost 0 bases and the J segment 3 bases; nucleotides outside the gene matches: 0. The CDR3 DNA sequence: TGTGCCAGCAGCTTGGGGGACAGGGGCTACAATGAGCAGTTCTTC. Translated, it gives CASSLGDRGYNEQFF.

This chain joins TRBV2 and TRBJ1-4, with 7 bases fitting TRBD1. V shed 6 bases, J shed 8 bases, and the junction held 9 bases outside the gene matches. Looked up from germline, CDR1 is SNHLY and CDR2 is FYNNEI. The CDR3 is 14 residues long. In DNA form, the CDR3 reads TGTGCCAGCAGCCCAGGGGGTAGGGAGGAAAAACTGTTTTTT. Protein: CASSPGGREEKLFF.

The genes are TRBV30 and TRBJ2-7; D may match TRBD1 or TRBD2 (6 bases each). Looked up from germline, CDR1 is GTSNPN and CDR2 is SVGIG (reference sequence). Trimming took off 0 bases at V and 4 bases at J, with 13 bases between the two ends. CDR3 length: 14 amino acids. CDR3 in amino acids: CAWSVGGLAYEQYF. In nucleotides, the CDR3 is TGTGCCTGGAGTGTAGGGGGGTTAGCATACGAGCAGTACTTC.

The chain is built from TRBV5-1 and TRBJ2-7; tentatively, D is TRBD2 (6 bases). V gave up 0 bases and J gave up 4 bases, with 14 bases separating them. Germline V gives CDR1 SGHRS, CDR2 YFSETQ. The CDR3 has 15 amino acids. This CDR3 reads CASSLALAEGYEQYF. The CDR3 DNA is TGCGCCAGCAGCTTGGCCTTAGCGGAAGGATACGAGCAGTACTTC.

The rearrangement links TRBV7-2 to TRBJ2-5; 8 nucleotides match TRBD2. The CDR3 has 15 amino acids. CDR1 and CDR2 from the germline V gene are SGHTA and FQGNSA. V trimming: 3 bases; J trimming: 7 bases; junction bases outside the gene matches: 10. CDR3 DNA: TGTGCCAGCAGCTTCGGCGGGGGGTACCAGGGGACCCAGTACTTC. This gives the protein CASSFGGGYQGTQYF.

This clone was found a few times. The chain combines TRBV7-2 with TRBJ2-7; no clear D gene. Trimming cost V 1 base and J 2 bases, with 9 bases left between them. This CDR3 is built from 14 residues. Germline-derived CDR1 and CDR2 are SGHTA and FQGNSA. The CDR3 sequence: CASSLDASAYEQYF. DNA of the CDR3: TGTGCCAGCAGCTTAGACGCTTCGGCCTACGAGCAGTACTTC.